What follows is one T cell receptor beta chain and its context. Its antigen is unknown. Per the germline V gene, CDR1 is SGHNT and CDR2 is YYREEE (reference sequence). The CDR3 loop spans 14 amino acids. With 0 bases removed from V and 1 base from J, the gap between germline ends came to 7 bases. This entry comes from a study of cytomegalovirus exposure and HLA in healthy donors. The study, taken as a whole, reports: Researchers reported in a later analysis that a missense DCLRE1C variant was tied to TCR beta V- and J-gene trimming. Earlier findings revealed that most TCR beta V segments proved productive either about 87% or about 30% of the time.

Primers: 60 Vbeta forward and 13 Jbeta reverse. Measured with immunoSEQ multiplex PCR; TCRdb has only the in-frame clones, and not every one. Of 150,000 to 250,000 clones listed, 79% were seen once; the top ten hold under 4.5%. Input material: PBMCs. The TCR was taken from a woman between 25 and 40 years old in good health and CMV-seropositive. The chain uses TRBV5-4 and TRBJ2-5; D is possibly TRBD2 (5 bases). The CDR3 sequence is CASSLGRAQETQYF. DNA of the CDR3: TGTGCCAGCAGCTTGGGGCGGGCCCAAGAGACCCAGTACTTC.